This T cell receptor (beta chain) stems from a study of blood T cell repertoires in COVID-19. The overall study: The study drew acute and convalescent COVID-19 samples from the United States, Italy and Spain. PBMCs, B-cell-depleted T cells, or T cells provided the cDNA or gDNA that made up the material.

Original handling: Estimation of nucleated cell counts was performed using reference gene primer amplification. The protocol was immunoSEQ multiplex PCR, while the TCRdb copy is restricted to in-frame clones and leaves out a portion. The DNA was the basis for D and trimming; V, J and clone size are from that table. Among roughly 150,000 clones, roughly nine tenths were seen once, and the ten largest hold over 4.5%. Germline V gives CDR1 SGHDT, CDR2 YYEEEE. The trim removed 6 bases at V and 2 bases at J, leaving 7 bases unmatched. The CDR3 sequence is 15 residues long. The receptor was isolated from a human donor in a cohort sampled during active COVID-19. Material: peripheral blood. J is TRBJ2-5 and V is TRBV5-6, with 10 bases matching TRBD2. The CDR3 protein is CASNFPTSGQETQYF. The CDR3 DNA sequence: TGTGCCAGCAACTTCCCGACTAGCGGGCAAGAGACCCAGTACTTC.